These 27 T cell receptor beta chains were all obtained from the same sample, sequenced in a study of cytomegalovirus exposure and HLA in healthy donors. Use of 60 Vbeta and 13 Jbeta primers characterized the PCR. Assay: immunoSEQ multiplex PCR; the TCRdb copy retains only in-frame clones and omits some. The listing contains 65,000 to 95,000 clones. What was sequenced was PBMCs. Source of these receptors: a man aged 25-45 years in good health and CMV-seronegative.

The chain has TRBV7-9 and TRBJ1-2, with no clear D. The CDR3 is 15 residues long. CDR1 SEHNR and CDR2 FQNEAQ come from the germline V gene (reference sequence). The V end was cut by 5 bases, the J end by 8 bases, with 21 bases between. The CDR3: CASSVTMAGAGGYTF. For the CDR3, the DNA is TGTGCCAGCAGCGTAACCATGGCAGGCGCTGGGGGCTACACCTTC. Based on the CDR3 plus reference TRBV7-9 and TRBJ1-2, the full variable domain is DTGVSQNPRHKITKRGQNVTFRCDPISEHNRLYWYRQTLGQGPEFLTYFQNEAQLEKSRLLSDRFSAERPKGSFSTLEIQRTEQGDSAMYLCASSVTMAGAGGYTFGSGTRLTVV.

V usage is TRBV5-6 and J usage is TRBJ2-1; a possible D gene is TRBD2 (6 bases). This CDR3 has 17 amino acids. Germline CDR1 SGHDT, CDR2 YYEEEE. V dropped 0 bases and J dropped 9 bases, with 22 bases sitting between them. The CDR3 nucleotides are TGTGCCAGCAGCTTGGTCGGGGTAGCGGATCCCTACGCTGAGCAGTTCTTC. Its translation: CASSLVGVADPYAEQFF.

The chain links TRBV5-1 to TRBJ1-4; D not resolved. CDR3 length: 13 amino acids. CDR1 SGHRS and CDR2 YFSETQ come from the germline V gene. The V end was cut by 2 bases, the J end by 8 bases, with 10 bases between. The CDR3 nucleotides read TGCGCCAGCAGCTTAGAGGCGGTCGAAAAACTGTTTTTT. Translating gives CASSLEAVEKLFF.

The rearrangement joins TRBV6-5 to TRBJ2-5; tentatively, D is TRBD1 (5 bases). Trimming took off 6 bases at V and 0 bases at J, with 11 bases between the two ends. This CDR3 region has 14 residues. CDR1 is MNHEY, CDR2 SVGAGI, per germline. The CDR3 DNA is TGTGCCAGCAGAACTGACAGAGACCAAGAGACCCAGTACTTC. Its translation: CASRTDRDQETQYF.

The chain uses TRBV2 and TRBJ2-7; D may be TRBD1 (6 bases). The germline gives CDR1 SNHLY, CDR2 FYNNEI. The CDR3 has 18 residues. Trimming took off 6 bases at V and 4 bases at J, with 28 bases between the two ends. The DNA of the CDR3 is TGTGCCAGCAGCCACCTCGGACAGTTAGAAGACAACGGGTACGAGCAGTACTTC. It is translated as CASSHLGQLEDNGYEQYF.

This clone is called medium-sized based on its frequency. The chain employs TRBV6-4 and TRBJ2-1, with 8 bases that match TRBD1. V dropped 5 bases and J dropped 9; count of bases not matched to a gene: 9. Germline CDR1 MRHNA, CDR2 SNTAGT. This CDR3 contains 14 residues. CDR3 nucleotide sequence: TGTGCCAGCAGTCCATCCCAGGGGGCGGGTGAGCAGTTCTTC. Protein: CASSPSQGAGEQFF.

This chain links TRBV30 with TRBJ2-2, with 8 bases identical to TRBD1. CDR3 length equals 13 residues. The V segment lost 0 bases and the J segment 6 bases; nucleotides outside the gene matches: 0. CDR1 and CDR2 (germline): GTSNPN, SVGIG (reference sequence). As DNA, the CDR3 is TGTGCCTGGAGTGTACAGGGGGCCGGGGAGCTGTTTTTT. This encodes CAWSVQGAGELFF.

The rearrangement joins TRBV9 to TRBJ2-2; 7 nucleotides align to TRBD2. V lost 4 bases, J lost 1 base, and 7 bases stayed unmatched. The germline V gene has CDR1 SGDLS and CDR2 YYNGEE. The CDR3 is 16 amino acids. DNA of the CDR3: TGTGCCAGCAGCCGCCGCTGGGGGGGGAACACCGGGGAGCTGTTTTTT. It codes for CASSRRWGGNTGELFF.

The chain is built from TRBV2 and TRBJ1-4, with a tentative D call TRBD1 (6 bases). CDR3 length equals 14 residues. Trimming cost V 4 bases and J 7 bases, with 13 bases left between them. The germline V gene encodes CDR1 SNHLY and CDR2 FYNNEI. CDR3: CASSAQGFGEKLFF. For the CDR3, the DNA is TGTGCCAGCAGTGCACAGGGTTTCGGTGAAAAACTGTTTTTT.

V is TRBV4-1 and J is TRBJ2-7; maybe TRBD2 (5 bases). The V and J ends lost 5 bases and 3 bases respectively, with 14 bases between them. CDR3 length: 14 residues. Germline V lookup: CDR1 MGHRA, CDR2 YSYEKL. The CDR3 loop reads CASSTRTGIYEQYF. Here the CDR3 DNA reads TGCGCCAGCAGCACCCGGACGGGGATCTACGAGCAGTACTTC.

The chain joins TRBV18 to TRBJ1-3; possibly TRBD1 for D (6 bases). The length of the CDR3 is 16 residues. Germline CDR1 KGHSH, CDR2 LQKENI. V shed 4 bases and J shed 0 bases, with 13 bases lying between them. CDR3 in DNA: TGTGCCAGCTCACACGAGACAGGATCCTCTGGAAACACCATATATTTT. Translation: CASSHETGSSGNTIYF.

V usage is TRBV2 and J usage is TRBJ1-6; possible D gene TRBD1, 5 bases. V lost 5 bases and J lost 8, with 10 bases in between. This CDR3 is built from 13 residues. The V gene's germline CDR1 is SNHLY and CDR2 FYNNEI. DNA of the CDR3: TGTGCCAGCAGTAACGCCAGGGATTCACCCCTCCACTTT. Protein: CASSNARDSPLHF.

The V call is TRBV6-5, the J call TRBJ2-5; 9 nucleotides align to TRBD1. The DNA matches TRBJ2-7 better at its end, which makes the J call doubtful. Germline values: CDR1 MNHEY, CDR2 SVGAGI. The CDR3 runs 15 residues. CDR3 DNA: TGTGCCAGCACCCGGCTAGGGGACAGGGACCGCGAGCAGTACTTC. Its translation: CASTRLGDRDREQYF.

The V gene is TRBV6-1, the J gene TRBJ2-7; 9 nucleotides agree with TRBD2. The CDR3 is 14 amino acids. V gave up 4 bases and J gave up 4 bases; unmatched junction bases: 5. Germline lookup yields CDR1 MNHNS and CDR2 SASEGT. The DNA for the CDR3 is TGTGCCAGCAGTGTAGCGGGGGCCCGTTACGAGCAGTACTTC. It is translated as CASSVAGARYEQYF.

The genes are TRBV2 and TRBJ2-7; 9 bases map to TRBD1. There are 15 residues in the CDR3. V shed 5 bases, J shed 3 bases, and the junction held 8 bases outside the gene matches. CDR1 and CDR2 (germline): SNHLY, FYNNEI. CDR3 sequence: CASSRDRGGYYEQYF. In nucleotides, the CDR3 is TGTGCCAGCAGTCGAGACAGGGGGGGCTACTACGAGCAGTACTTC.

This sequence joins TRBV9 and TRBJ2-3, with 8 bases matching TRBD2. The germline V gene has CDR1 SGDLS and CDR2 YYNGEE. The ends lost 0 bases at V and 2 bases at J; junction bases unmatched: 2. This CDR3 comprises 15 residues. The CDR3 loop is CASSVDGGVTDTQYF. CDR3 sequence (DNA): TGTGCCAGCAGCGTAGACGGGGGGGTCACAGATACGCAGTATTTT.

This chain connects TRBV30 to TRBJ2-3; 7 bases fit TRBD2. CDR1 GTSNPN and CDR2 SVGIG come from the germline V gene (reference sequence). V was clipped by 4 bases and J by 1 base; unmatched bases: 11. The CDR3 covers 16 residues. In DNA form, the CDR3 reads TGTGCCTGGAAACCTCAGACTAGCCGCCGCACAGATACGCAGTATTTT. Its translation: CAWKPQTSRRTDTQYF.

This chain connects TRBV27 to TRBJ2-3; 11 nucleotides align to TRBD2. CDR1 and CDR2 (germline): MNHEY, SMNVEV (reference sequence). The CDR3 runs to 18 residues. The V segment lost 6 bases and the J segment 2 bases; nucleotides outside the gene matches: 13. This CDR3 reads CASRTQTSGGLDTDTQYF. In DNA, the CDR3 is TGTGCCAGCAGGACTCAAACTAGCGGGGGCTTAGACACAGATACGCAGTATTTT.

The chain carries TRBV5-1 and TRBJ2-7; 9 bases match TRBD2. This CDR3 region has 15 residues. The germline V gene has CDR1 SGHRS and CDR2 YFSETQ. J was trimmed by 3 bases and V by 1 base; bases with no gene match: 5. The CDR3 reads CASSLQSGRYYEQYF. Here the CDR3 DNA reads TGCGCCAGCAGCTTGCAGAGCGGGAGGTACTACGAGCAGTACTTC.

V is TRBV7-9 and J is TRBJ2-5; D perhaps matches TRBD1 (6 bases). The germline V gene encodes CDR1 SEHNR and CDR2 FQNEAQ (reference sequence). Trimming removed 5 bases from V and 0 bases from J, with 10 bases in between. The CDR3 has 14 amino acids. CDR3 sequence (DNA): TGTGCCAGCAGCACACAGGGCTACCAAGAGACCCAGTACTTC. Amino acids: CASSTQGYQETQYF.

The chain is built from TRBV19 and TRBJ1-2, with D uncertain. Germline-derived CDR1 and CDR2 are LNHDA and SQIVND (reference sequence). The CDR3 runs to 14 residues. V was pared by 3 bases and J by 6 bases, with 14 bases between. CDR3: CASSMLNLINGYTF. The CDR3 coding sequence is TGTGCCAGTAGTATGCTCAATCTAATAAATGGCTACACCTTC.

V and J are TRBV7-9 and TRBJ2-6; 9 nucleotides line up with TRBD1. Losses at the gene ends were 5 bases for V and 0 bases for J; bases not matched to a gene: 11. Germline assignment: CDR1 SEHNR and CDR2 FQNEAQ (reference sequence). The CDR3 has 19 amino acids. The CDR3 nucleotides are TGTGCCAGCAGCACATACAGGGGGCTCAACGACTCTGGGGCCAACGTCCTGACTTTC. It encodes CASSTYRGLNDSGANVLTF.

The chain couples TRBV30 to TRBJ1-5; 9 bases are shared with TRBD1. CDR3 length equals 16 residues. CDR1 and CDR2 (germline): GTSNPN, SVGIG (reference sequence). V shed 1 base and J 2 bases; nucleotides not matched to a gene: 6. CDR3 DNA sequence: TGTGCCTGGAGTGGCTGGACAGGGGATGGCAATCAGCCCCAGCATTTT. Its protein is CAWSGWTGDGNQPQHF.

The rearrangement uses TRBV5-1 and TRBJ2-2; D remains unclear. CDR1 and CDR2 from the germline V gene are SGHRS and YFSETQ. With 6 bases removed from V and 3 bases from J, the gap between germline ends came to 12 bases. This CDR3 has 14 residues. CDR3 residues: CASKILADTGELFF. CDR3 nucleotide sequence: TGCGCCAGCAAGATCTTAGCAGACACCGGGGAGCTGTTTTTT.

The J gene is TRBJ2-5, the V gene TRBV25-1; 7 nucleotides line up with TRBD1. CDR1 MGHDK and CDR2 SYGVNS come from the germline V gene. V gave up 4 bases and J gave up 5 bases; unmatched junction bases: 4. The CDR3 runs to 13 residues. CDR3 bases: TGTGCCAGCAGTGGCCGACAGGGCGAGACCCAGTACTTC. This codes for CASSGRQGETQYF. The full variable domain, its missing parts supplied by reference TRBV25-1 and TRBJ2-5, is EADIYQTPRYLVIGTGKKITLECSQTMGHDKMYWYQQDPGMELHLIHYSYGVNSTEKGDLSSESTVSRIRTEHFPLTLESARPSHTSQYLCASSGRQGETQYFGPGTRLLVL.

As concerns this clone: The same CDR3 arises from other DNA sequences in this sample as well. The chain links TRBV2 to TRBJ2-3, with D maybe TRBD2 (5 bases). The V end lost 6 bases, the J end lost 3 bases, and 13 bases lay between the germline ends. CDR3 length equals 14 residues. The V gene's germline CDR1 is SNHLY and CDR2 FYNNEI. This CDR3 is CASSAGGRTDTQYF. The CDR3 coding sequence is TGTGCCAGCAGCGCAGGAGGTCGGACAGATACGCAGTATTTT.

The gene calls are TRBV6-5 and TRBJ1-2; D call uncertain. This CDR3 spans 12 amino acids. The germline V and J ends were trimmed by 6 bases and 8 bases, with 13 bases remaining between them. CDR1 and CDR2 from the germline V gene are MNHEY and SVGAGI. The CDR3 loop is CASRRTEEGYTF. The CDR3 DNA reads as TGTGCCAGCAGAAGGACGGAGGAAGGCTACACCTTC.